This T cell receptor (beta chain) appears in the sequencing data of a study of T-cell memory formation after mild COVID-19. Broader study findings: Pre-infection memory already had some responding clones, implying cross-reactive memory joined. Clones contracting across day 15 to 85 had a balanced CD4/CD8 profile; later expanding clones leaned CD4+.

Using its own MiXCR run on the 5' RACE reads, TCRdb lists one record per CDR3 protein. The data show 40,000 to 55,000 distinct CDR3 sequences, 10% to 15% seen once. The V gene's germline CDR1 is SGHKS and CDR2 YYEKEE (reference sequence). The CDR3 is made up of 16 amino acids. V lost 4 bases, J lost 4 bases, and 18 bases lay in between. This clonotype was counted a few times. The antigen remains undetermined. The TCR comes from a man aged 18 to 30 who had mild COVID-19 (a few samples of this study predate the infection). Cell type and time point are not known. The chain has TRBV5-5 and TRBJ1-3; the D gene is possibly TRBD1 (5 bases). The sample was PBMCs or a T cell subset sorted from them (not recorded which). This CDR3 reads CASSPVLGTLGNTIYF. Here the CDR3 DNA reads TGTGCCAGCAGCCCAGTCCTCGGGACGCTAGGAAACACCATATATTTT.